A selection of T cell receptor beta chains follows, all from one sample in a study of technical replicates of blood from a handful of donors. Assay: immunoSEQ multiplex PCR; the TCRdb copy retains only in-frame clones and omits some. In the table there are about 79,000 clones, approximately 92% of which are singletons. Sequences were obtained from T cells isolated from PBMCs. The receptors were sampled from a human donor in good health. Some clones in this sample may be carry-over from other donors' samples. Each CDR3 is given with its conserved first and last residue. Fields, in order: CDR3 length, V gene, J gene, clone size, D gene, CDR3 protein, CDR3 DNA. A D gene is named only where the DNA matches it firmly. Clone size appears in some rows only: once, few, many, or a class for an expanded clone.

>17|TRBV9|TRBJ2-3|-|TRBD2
CASSVELAGEAFDTQYF
TGTGCCAGCAGCGTAGAGCTAGCGGGGGAAGCATTCGATACGCAGTATTTT
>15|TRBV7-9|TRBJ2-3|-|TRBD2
CASSLGTSGGDTQYF
TGTGCCAGCAGCTTAGGGACTAGCGGAGGTGATACGCAGTATTTT
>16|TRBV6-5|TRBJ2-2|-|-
CASSYGGTANTGELFF
TGTGCCAGCAGTTACGGGGGGACAGCGAACACCGGGGAGCTGTTTTTT
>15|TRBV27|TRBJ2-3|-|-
CASSLSAQRKDTQYF
TGTGCCAGCAGTTTATCCGCCCAGCGGAAAGATACGCAGTATTTT
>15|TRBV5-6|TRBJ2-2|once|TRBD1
CASSWGTEGTGELFF
TGTGCCAGCAGCTGGGGGACAGAAGGCACCGGGGAGCTGTTTTTT
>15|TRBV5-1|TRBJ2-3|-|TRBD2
CASSFHAGATDTQYF
TGCGCCAGCAGCTTTCACGCGGGAGCGACAGATACGCAGTATTTT
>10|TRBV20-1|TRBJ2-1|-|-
CSASVDEQFF
TGCAGTGCTTCGGTGGATGAGCAGTTCTTC
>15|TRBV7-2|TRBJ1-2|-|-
CASSQTGLFHYGYTF
TGTGCCAGCAGCCAAACGGGACTGTTTCACTATGGCTACACCTTC
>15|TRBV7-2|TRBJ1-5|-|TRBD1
CASSFGTGGNQPQHF
TGTGCCAGCAGCTTCGGGACAGGGGGTAATCAGCCCCAGCATTTT
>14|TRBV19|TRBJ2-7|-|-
CASSMVEDYYEQYF
TGTGCCAGTAGTATGGTTGAGGACTACTACGAGCAGTACTTC
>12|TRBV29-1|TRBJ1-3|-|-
CSVGEFGDTIYF
TGCAGCGTTGGTGAATTCGGTGACACCATATATTTT
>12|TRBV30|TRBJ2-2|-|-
CAWIKGGGELFF
TGTGCCTGGATTAAAGGGGGTGGAGAGCTGTTTTTT
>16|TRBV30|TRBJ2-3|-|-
CAWSVPTEVGTDTQYF
TGTGCCTGGAGTGTACCCACTGAGGTTGGTACAGATACGCAGTATTTT
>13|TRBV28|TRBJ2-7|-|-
CASSFPNRDEQYF
TGTGCCAGCAGTTTTCCCAACAGGGACGAGCAGTACTTC
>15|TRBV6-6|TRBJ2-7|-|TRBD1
CASRDFGTDSYEQYF
TGTGCCAGCCGAGACTTCGGGACAGACTCCTACGAGCAGTACTTC
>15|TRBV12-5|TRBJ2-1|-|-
CASGLVQGTYNEQFF
TGTGCTAGTGGTTTGGTACAGGGAACCTACAATGAGCAGTTCTTC
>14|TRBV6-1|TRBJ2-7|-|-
CASSVRSRGSEQYF
TGTGCCAGCAGTGTCCGCAGTCGGGGATCCGAGCAGTACTTC
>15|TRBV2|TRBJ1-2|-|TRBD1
CASSSDRAPNYGYTF
TGTGCCAGCAGTAGTGACAGGGCCCCTAACTATGGCTACACCTTC
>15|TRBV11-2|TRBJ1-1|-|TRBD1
CASSVYQGAETEAFF
TGTGCCAGCAGCGTCTACCAGGGGGCAGAAACTGAAGCTTTCTTT
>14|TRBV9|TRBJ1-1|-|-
CASSPREMNTEAFF
TGTGCCAGCAGCCCTCGGGAGATGAACACTGAAGCTTTCTTT
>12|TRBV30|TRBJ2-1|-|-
CAWTGTFNEQFF
TGTGCCTGGACAGGGACTTTCAATGAGCAGTTCTTC
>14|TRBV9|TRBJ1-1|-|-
CASSVVPGQTEAFF
TGTGCCAGCAGCGTAGTTCCAGGGCAGACTGAAGCTTTCTTT
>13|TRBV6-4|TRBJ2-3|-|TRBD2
CASAAGEADTQYF
TGTGCCAGCGCAGCGGGGGAGGCGGATACGCAGTATTTT
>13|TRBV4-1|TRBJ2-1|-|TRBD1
CASSQTGGDEQFF
TGCGCCAGCAGCCAAACAGGGGGTGATGAGCAGTTCTTC
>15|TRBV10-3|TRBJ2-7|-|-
CAISDTPGGINEQYF
TGTGCCATCAGTGACACCCCTGGCGGGATCAACGAGCAGTACTTC
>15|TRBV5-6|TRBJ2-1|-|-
CASSLVFEPSNEQFF
TGTGCCAGCAGCTTGGTTTTCGAGCCTAGTAATGAGCAGTTCTTC
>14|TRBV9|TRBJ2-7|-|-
CASSVDWQGYEQYF
TGTGCCAGCAGCGTAGATTGGCAGGGCTACGAGCAGTACTTC
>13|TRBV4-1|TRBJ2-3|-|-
CASSQRVTDTQYF
TGCGCCAGCAGCCAGAGGGTCACAGATACGCAGTATTTT
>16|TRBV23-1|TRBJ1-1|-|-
CASPPLSGGRATEAFF
TGCGCCAGCCCCCCCCTGTCCGGGGGGCGTGCCACTGAAGCTTTCTTT
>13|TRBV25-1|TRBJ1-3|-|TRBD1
CASSRQGLDTIYF
TGTGCCAGCAGTCGACAGGGTTTAGACACCATATATTTT
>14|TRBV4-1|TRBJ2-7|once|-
CASSSPGTYYEQYF
TGCGCCAGCAGCTCCCCCGGTACCTATTACGAGCAGTACTTC
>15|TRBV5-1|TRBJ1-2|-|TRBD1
CASSATGGPAYGYTF
TGCGCCAGCAGCGCGACAGGGGGCCCCGCCTATGGCTACACCTTC
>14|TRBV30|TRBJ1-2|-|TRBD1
CAWNPDRGNYGYTF
TGTGCCTGGAATCCGGACAGGGGGAACTATGGCTACACCTTC
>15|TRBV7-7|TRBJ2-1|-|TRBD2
CASSFRLASYNEQFF
TGTGCCAGCAGCTTTCGACTAGCCTCCTACAATGAGCAGTTCTTC
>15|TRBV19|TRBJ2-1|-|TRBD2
CASNCGRGLCNEQFF
TGTGCCAGTAATTGCGGGAGGGGGTTGTGCAATGAGCAGTTCTTC
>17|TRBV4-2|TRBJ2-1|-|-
CASSQDLRGSSYNEQFF
TGTGCCAGCAGCCAAGATCTACGGGGGAGCTCCTACAATGAGCAGTTCTTC
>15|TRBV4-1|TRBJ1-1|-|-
CASSQPRERLTEAFF
TGCGCCAGCAGCCAGCCTAGGGAGAGGCTCACTGAAGCTTTCTTT
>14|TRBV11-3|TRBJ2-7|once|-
CASSSSIRGYEQYF
TGTGCCAGCAGCTCCTCGATCAGGGGCTACGAGCAGTACTTC
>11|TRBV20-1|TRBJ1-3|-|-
CSARIADTIYF
TGCAGTGCTAGAATCGCGGACACCATATATTTT
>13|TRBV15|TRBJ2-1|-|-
CATSRARYNEQFF
TGTGCCACCAGCAGAGCGCGATACAATGAGCAGTTCTTC
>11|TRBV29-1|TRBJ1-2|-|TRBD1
CSVEQGDGYTF
TGCAGCGTTGAACAGGGGGACGGCTACACCTTC
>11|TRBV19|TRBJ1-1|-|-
CAIRSGHTAFF
TGTGCCATCAGATCGGGACATACGGCTTTCTTT
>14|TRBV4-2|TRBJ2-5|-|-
CASSVEAGQETQYF
TGTGCCAGCAGCGTAGAAGCGGGCCAAGAGACCCAGTACTTC
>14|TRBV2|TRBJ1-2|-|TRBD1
CASTGEQGNAGYTF
TGTGCCAGCACCGGAGAACAGGGGAATGCTGGCTACACCTTC
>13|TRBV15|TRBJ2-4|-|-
CATSRVQGGIQYF
TGTGCCACCAGCAGAGTACAGGGTGGCATTCAGTACTTC
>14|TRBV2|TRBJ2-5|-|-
CACSLALGLETQYF
TGTGCCTGCTCTTTAGCTCTAGGATTGGAGACCCAGTACTTC
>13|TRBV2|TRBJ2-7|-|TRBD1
CASRGGQAYEQYF
TGTGCCAGCAGGGGGGGACAGGCCTACGAGCAGTACTTC
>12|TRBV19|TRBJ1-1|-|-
CASSVSRLEAFF
TGTGCCAGTAGTGTTAGTCGGTTGGAAGCTTTCTTT
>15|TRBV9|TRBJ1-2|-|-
CASSVSSVTNYGYTF
TGTGCCAGCAGCGTATCGAGTGTAACTAACTATGGCTACACCTTC